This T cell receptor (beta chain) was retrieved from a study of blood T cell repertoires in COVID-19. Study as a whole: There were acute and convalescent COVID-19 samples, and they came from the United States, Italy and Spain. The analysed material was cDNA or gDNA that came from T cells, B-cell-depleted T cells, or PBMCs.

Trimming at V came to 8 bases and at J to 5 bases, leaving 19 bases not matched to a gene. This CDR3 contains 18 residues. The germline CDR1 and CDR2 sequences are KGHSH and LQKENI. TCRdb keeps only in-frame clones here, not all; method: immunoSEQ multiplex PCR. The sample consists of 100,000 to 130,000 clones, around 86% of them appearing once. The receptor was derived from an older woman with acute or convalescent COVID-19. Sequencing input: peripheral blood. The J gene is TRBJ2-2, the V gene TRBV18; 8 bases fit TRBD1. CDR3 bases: TGTGCCAGCAAGAAAACACCGGGACAGGTCGCAGGAACCGGGGAGCTGTTTTTT. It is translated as CASKKTPGQVAGTGELFF.